The subject of this entry is one T cell receptor beta chain. The data derive from a study of blood T cell repertoires in COVID-19. The method was immunoSEQ multiplex PCR; TCRdb's version includes in-frame clones alone and lacks a portion of them. The repertoire holds roughly 260,000 clones, with just over 90% as singletons. Germline CDR1 MDHEN, CDR2 SYDVKM. The V gene end was trimmed by 5 bases and the J gene end by 2 bases; junction bases not matched to a gene: 7. The CDR3 totals 15 residues. Cohort allocation depended upon clinical history that participants reported. Among Cohort 3 donors, those recovered had two negative PCRs, clearance, or symptom resolution.

The chain couples TRBV28 to TRBJ2-7; 9 bases agree with TRBD1. This TCR was recovered from a woman aged 18-29 years who had recovered from COVID-19. Sequenced material: PBMCs or T cells enriched from blood (not recorded which). DNA for the CDR3: TGTGCCAGCAGTGTCAACGGACAGGGGCCCTACGAGCAGTACTTC. It encodes CASSVNGQGPYEQYF.